This T cell receptor beta chain stems from a study of control samples from healthy donors and cancer patients (dated by TCRdb to about 2020). The CDR3, from cysteine to phenylalanine, totals 14 residues. The only DNA kept is the CDR3, 42 bases in frame from the first base. Based on the germline V gene, the CDR1 and CDR2 sequences are SGHTA and FQGTGA. Trimming costs V 5 bases and J 1 base, and their ends lie 8 bases apart. As for this clone: Its antigen is still unknown. No much larger clone exists at a distance of one base, and base qualities are not known.

Receptors were amplified or captured by the immunoSEQ multiplex PCR assay. TCRdb took this table from immuneACCESS and kept in-frame rearrangements with V and J called. Such tables lack part of the clones; where checked against another copy, unresolved V genes explain under half of the gap, and the rest is unexplained. This sample holds about 96,000 clones; approximately 95% were observed only once. The top ten hold 8% of the sample. The receptor comes from a man between 18 and 29 years old in good health. The specimen was blood. Recombination linked TRBV7-3 to TRBJ2-2; the D gene is not confidently resolved. The CDR3 here reads CASSPRRNTGELFF. The DNA sequence is given as TGTGCCAGCAGCCCAAGGAGGAACACCGGGGAGCTGTTTTTT. This CDR3, with the reference TRBV7-3 and TRBJ2-2 proteins standing in past its ends, gives the full variable domain GAGVSQTPSNKVTEKGKYVELRCDPISGHTALYWYRQSLGQGPEFLIYFQGTGAADDSGLPNDRFFAVRPEGSVSTLKIQRTERGDSAVYLCASSPRRNTGELFFGEGSRLTVL.